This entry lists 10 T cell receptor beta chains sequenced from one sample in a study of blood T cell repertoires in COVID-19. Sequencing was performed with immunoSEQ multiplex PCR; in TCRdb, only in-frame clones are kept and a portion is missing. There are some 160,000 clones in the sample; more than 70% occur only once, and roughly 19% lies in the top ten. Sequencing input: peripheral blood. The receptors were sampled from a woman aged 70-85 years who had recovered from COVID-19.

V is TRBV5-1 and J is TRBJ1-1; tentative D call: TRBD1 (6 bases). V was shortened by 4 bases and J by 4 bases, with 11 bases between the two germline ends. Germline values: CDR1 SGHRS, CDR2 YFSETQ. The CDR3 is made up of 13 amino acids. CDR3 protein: CASSQGIGTEAFF. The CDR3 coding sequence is TGCGCCAGCAGCCAGGGGATTGGCACTGAAGCTTTCTTT.

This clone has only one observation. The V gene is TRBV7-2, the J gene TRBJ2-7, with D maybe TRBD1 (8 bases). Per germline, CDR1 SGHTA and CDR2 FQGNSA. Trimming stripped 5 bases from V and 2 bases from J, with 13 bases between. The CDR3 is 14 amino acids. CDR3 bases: TGTGCCAGCAGCCAACAGGGGGGGCCCTACGAGCAGTACTTC. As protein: CASSQQGGPYEQYF.

The CDR3 DNA is TGTGCCAGCAGTCGAGGCGGGAGGGCGATAAACATTCAGTACTTC. Translation: CASSRGGRAINIQYF. This chain connects TRBV6-5 to TRBJ2-4, with 9 bases that match TRBD2. Germline V gene sequence: CDR1 MNHEY, CDR2 SVGAGI. V was clipped by 5 bases and J by 6 bases; unmatched bases: 8. This CDR3 region has 15 residues.

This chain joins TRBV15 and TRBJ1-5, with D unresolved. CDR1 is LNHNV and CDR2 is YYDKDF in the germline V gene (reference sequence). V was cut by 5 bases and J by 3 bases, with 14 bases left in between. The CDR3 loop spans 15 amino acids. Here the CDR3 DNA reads TGTGCCACCAGCGGTTTAACGGGGTTCAATCAGCCCCAGCATTTT. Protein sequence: CATSGLTGFNQPQHF.

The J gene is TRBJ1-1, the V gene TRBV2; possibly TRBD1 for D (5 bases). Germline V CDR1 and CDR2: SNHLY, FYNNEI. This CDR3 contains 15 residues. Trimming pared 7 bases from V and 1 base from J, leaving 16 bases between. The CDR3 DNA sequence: TGTGCCAGCAAGACCCGGGGAGGGACGAACACTGAAGCTTTCTTT. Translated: CASKTRGGTNTEAFF.

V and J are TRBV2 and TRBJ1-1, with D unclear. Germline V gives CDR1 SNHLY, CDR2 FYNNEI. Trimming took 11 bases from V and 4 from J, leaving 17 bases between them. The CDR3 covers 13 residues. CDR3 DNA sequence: TGTGCCCTTTCAGACGGGGTCGGCACTGAAGCTTTCTTT. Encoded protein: CALSDGVGTEAFF.

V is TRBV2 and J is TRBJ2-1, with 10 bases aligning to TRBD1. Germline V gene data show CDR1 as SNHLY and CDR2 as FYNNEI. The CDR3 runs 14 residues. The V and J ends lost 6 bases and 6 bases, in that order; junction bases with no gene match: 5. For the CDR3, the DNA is TGTGCCAGCAGCGAGGACAGGGGGGGCAATGAGCAGTTCTTC. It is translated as CASSEDRGGNEQFF.

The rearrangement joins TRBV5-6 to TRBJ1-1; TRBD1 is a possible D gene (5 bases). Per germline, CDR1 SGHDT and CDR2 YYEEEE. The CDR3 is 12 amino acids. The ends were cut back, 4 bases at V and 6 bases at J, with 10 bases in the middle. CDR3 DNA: TGTGCCAGCAGCGTACAGGCCTCTGAAGCTTTCTTT. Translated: CASSVQASEAFF.

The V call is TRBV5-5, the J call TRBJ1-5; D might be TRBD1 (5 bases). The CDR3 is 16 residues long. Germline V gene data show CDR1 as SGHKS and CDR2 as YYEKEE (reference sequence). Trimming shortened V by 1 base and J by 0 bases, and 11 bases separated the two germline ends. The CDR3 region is CASSLHPDISNQPQHF. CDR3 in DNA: TGTGCCAGCAGCTTGCACCCGGACATTAGCAATCAGCCCCAGCATTTT.

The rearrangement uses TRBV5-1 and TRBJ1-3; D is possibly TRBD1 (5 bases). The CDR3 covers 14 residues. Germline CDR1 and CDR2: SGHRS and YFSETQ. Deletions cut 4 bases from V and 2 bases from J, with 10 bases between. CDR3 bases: TGCGCCAGCAGCCCGACCAGGGCTGGAAACACCATATATTTT. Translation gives CASSPTRAGNTIYF.